These T cell receptor beta chains were read from a single sample in a study of OX40 agonist ivuxolimab in advanced cancers. Assay: immunoSEQ multiplex PCR; the TCRdb copy retains only in-frame clones and omits some. This table has tens of thousands of clones, 70% to 90% appearing once. Specimen: CD4+ or CD8+ T cells sorted from blood, collected in a trial of the OX40 agonist ivuxolimab. Receptor source: an adult with an advanced solid tumor such as melanoma, head and neck, liver or kidney cancer. The CDR3 runs from the conserved cysteine through the conserved F or W. A D gene is named only where the DNA matches it firmly. Part of the rows lack a size; the others show once, few, many or a class for expanded clones.

size: .; D: TRBD2; V: TRBV10-1; J: TRBJ2-3; DNA: TGCGCCAGCAGTGAGAGGGAACTAGCGGGGGGGAATACGCAGTATTTT; CDR3: CASSERELAGGNTQYF
size: .; D: TRBD1; V: TRBV27; J: TRBJ2-7; DNA: TGTGCCAGCTCTCCCGGGACAGTAACCTACGAGCAGTACTTC; CDR3: CASSPGTVTYEQYF
size: .; D: TRBD2; V: TRBV28; J: TRBJ2-7; DNA: TGTGCCAGCAGTTTATGGGGGACTAGCGGGAGTCCCGAGCAGTACTTC; CDR3: CASSLWGTSGSPEQYF
size: .; D: TRBD2; V: TRBV28; J: TRBJ2-7; DNA: TGTGCCAGCAGCTTAGCGGGAGGGCCTTACGAGCAGTACTTC; CDR3: CASSLAGGPYEQYF
size: .; D: TRBD1; V: TRBV30; J: TRBJ1-6; DNA: TGTGCCGGAGGAACGACGGGACAGTATAATTCACCCCTCCACTTT; CDR3: CAGGTTGQYNSPLHF
size: .; D: .; V: TRBV27; J: TRBJ2-1; DNA: TGTGCCAGCAGTCCCGGGACTCACAATGAGCAGTTCTTC; CDR3: CASSPGTHNEQFF
size: .; D: .; V: TRBV4-1; J: TRBJ2-1; DNA: TGCGCCAGCAGCCAAGATCGAAGAGGTGAGCAGTTCTTC; CDR3: CASSQDRRGEQFF
size: .; D: .; V: TRBV2; J: TRBJ2-7; DNA: TGTGCCAGCAGTGAAGTCGGGACCACCTACGAGCAGTACTTC; CDR3: CASSEVGTTYEQYF
size: .; D: .; V: TRBV14; J: TRBJ1-2; DNA: TGTGCCAGCAGCAACATCTATGGCTACGCCTTC; CDR3: CASSNIYGYAF
size: .; D: .; V: TRBV19; J: TRBJ2-1; DNA: TGTGCCAGTAGCCCCCCCTCCACGATACTGGGTGAGCAGTTCTTC; CDR3: CASSPPSTILGEQFF
size: .; D: TRBD1; V: TRBV2; J: TRBJ1-2; DNA: TGTGCCAGCCTCACAGGGGGCGCCCATAATGGCTACACCTTC; CDR3: CASLTGGAHNGYTF
size: .; D: TRBD2; V: TRBV9; J: TRBJ2-3; DNA: TGTGCCAGCAGCGCTAGCGGGAGTGTCACAGATACGCAGTATTTT; CDR3: CASSASGSVTDTQYF
size: .; D: TRBD1; V: TRBV2; J: TRBJ2-7; DNA: TGTGCCAGCAGTGAAGGGACAGGGGGCGAGCAGTACTTC; CDR3: CASSEGTGGEQYF
size: once; D: TRBD1; V: TRBV29-1; J: TRBJ2-7; DNA: TGCAGCGTAGCGGGGACAGGGATCCACGAGCAGTACTTC; CDR3: CSVAGTGIHEQYF
size: .; D: .; V: TRBV15; J: TRBJ1-1; DNA: TGTGCCACCAGCAGGGAAGGGCCGGTGAACACTGAAGCTTTCTTT; CDR3: CATSREGPVNTEAFF
size: .; D: .; V: TRBV19; J: TRBJ1-5; DNA: TGTGCCAGTAGTATCGACCCTTTTCAGCCCCAGCATTTT; CDR3: CASSIDPFQPQHF
size: .; D: .; V: TRBV29-1; J: TRBJ2-1; DNA: TGCAGCGTTGGTCGCGCCGGCTCCTACAATGAGCAGTTCTTC; CDR3: CSVGRAGSYNEQFF
size: .; D: .; V: TRBV19; J: TRBJ1-1; DNA: TGTGCCAGTTGGGAACGGGACACCGGGGGCAACACTGAAGCTTTCTTT; CDR3: CASWERDTGGNTEAFF
size: .; D: .; V: TRBV29-1; J: TRBJ1-6; DNA: TGCAGCGTTGAGGGGGTTGGTTCACCCCTCCACTTT; CDR3: CSVEGVGSPLHF
size: .; D: .; V: TRBV9; J: TRBJ2-3; DNA: TGTGCCAGCTGGAGCACAGATACGCAGTATTTT; CDR3: CASWSTDTQYF
size: .; D: .; V: TRBV19; J: TRBJ1-1; DNA: TGTGCCAGTAGTATGGGGGGGAAGAACACTGAAGCTTTCTTT; CDR3: CASSMGGKNTEAFF
size: .; D: .; V: TRBV10-3; J: TRBJ1-2; DNA: TGTGCCATCACGGGAGGCGGTGGTGGCTACACCTTC; CDR3: CAITGGGGGYTF
size: .; D: .; V: TRBV25-1; J: TRBJ2-1; DNA: TGTGCCAGCAGTGAATACCCAGCCGGTCCGAGCAATGAGCAGTTCTTC; CDR3: CASSEYPAGPSNEQFF
size: .; D: TRBD1; V: TRBV2; J: TRBJ2-1; DNA: TGTGCCAGCAAAACAGGGGGAAGCTCCTACAATGAGCAGTTCTTC; CDR3: CASKTGGSSYNEQFF
size: .; D: .; V: TRBV7-6; J: TRBJ2-7; DNA: TGTGCCAGCAGCCAACCTCCGCGGGATGAGCCCTACGAGCAGTACTTC; CDR3: CASSQPPRDEPYEQYF
size: .; D: TRBD1; V: TRBV19; J: TRBJ2-7; DNA: TGTGCCAGTACCGCCGGGACAGGGCAGTACGAGCAGTACTTC; CDR3: CASTAGTGQYEQYF
size: .; D: .; V: TRBV7-9; J: TRBJ2-1; DNA: TGTGCCAGCAGCTCTCCCCTCTCGCTGGGAGGCAATGAGCAGTTCTTC; CDR3: CASSSPLSLGGNEQFF
size: .; D: .; V: TRBV15; J: TRBJ1-4; DNA: TGTGCCACCAGCAGAGATTGGTCCTCTAATGAAAAACTGTTTTTT; CDR3: CATSRDWSSNEKLFF
size: .; D: .; V: TRBV19; J: TRBJ2-1; DNA: TGTGCCAGTAGTATAATCCTAAACACCTACAATGAGCAGTTCTTC; CDR3: CASSIILNTYNEQFF
size: .; D: .; V: TRBV13; J: TRBJ1-1; DNA: TGTGCCAGCAGCTTAGAGAGTAAGGGCACTGAAGCTTTCTTT; CDR3: CASSLESKGTEAFF
size: .; D: .; V: TRBV2; J: TRBJ1-5; DNA: TGTGCCAGCATTTTGACTCGGGGTGGTAATCAGCCCCAGCATTTT; CDR3: CASILTRGGNQPQHF
size: once; D: .; V: TRBV27; J: TRBJ2-3; DNA: TGTGCCAGCAGTTTCTACTATAGCACAGATACGCAGTATTTT; CDR3: CASSFYYSTDTQYF
size: .; D: .; V: TRBV5-2; J: TRBJ1-2; DNA: TGTGCCAGCAACTTTGAGCGAGGACGAAAGACCTATGGCTACACCTTC; CDR3: CASNFERGRKTYGYTF